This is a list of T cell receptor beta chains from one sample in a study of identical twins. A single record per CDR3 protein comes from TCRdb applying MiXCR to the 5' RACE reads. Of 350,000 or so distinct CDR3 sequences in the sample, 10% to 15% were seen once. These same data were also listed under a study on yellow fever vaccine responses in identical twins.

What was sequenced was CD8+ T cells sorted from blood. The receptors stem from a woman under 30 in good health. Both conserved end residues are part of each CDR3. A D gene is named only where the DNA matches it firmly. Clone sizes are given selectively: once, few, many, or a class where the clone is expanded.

CASRGRGDTQYF	TGTGCCAGCAGGGGTCGGGGAGATACGCAGTATTTT	TRBJ2-3	many	TRBV11-2	-
CSVEDSGTPTDGYTF	TGCAGCGTTGAAGATTCGGGCACCCCGACGGATGGCTACACCTTC	TRBJ1-2	many	TRBV29-1	-
CASTRSSGGADTQYF	TGTGCCAGCACTAGGTCTAGCGGGGGGGCAGATACGCAGTATTTT	TRBJ2-3	-	TRBV6-1	TRBD2
CASSYFGANTEAFF	TGTGCCAGCAGTTATTTTGGGGCTAACACTGAAGCTTTCTTT	TRBJ1-1	-	TRBV6-5	-
CASSPQPAGGADTQYF	TGTGCCAGCAGCCCACAGCCGGCAGGGGGCGCAGATACGCAGTATTTT	TRBJ2-3	few	TRBV7-6	TRBD1
CASSSTSSGSSYNEQFF	TGTGCCAGCAGCTCAACATCCAGCGGGAGCTCCTACAATGAGCAGTTCTTC	TRBJ2-1	-	TRBV7-9	TRBD2
CSVRWGTGELFF	TGCAGCGTTCGTTGGGGCACCGGGGAGCTGTTTTTT	TRBJ2-2	few	TRBV29-1	-
CASGGRAGELFF	TGTGCTAGTGGTGGACGGGCCGGGGAGCTGTTTTTT	TRBJ2-2	-	TRBV12-5	-
CASSIGLAGTDNEQFF	TGTGCCAGCAGTATCGGACTAGCGGGTACCGACAATGAGCAGTTCTTC	TRBJ2-1	few	TRBV27	TRBD2
CATSNDRGSEAFF	TGTGCCACCAGCAACGACAGGGGGTCTGAAGCTTTCTTT	TRBJ1-1	many	TRBV15	TRBD1
CASSLKSSGPTGELFF	TGTGCCAGCAGCTTAAAGTCCAGCGGACCCACCGGGGAGCTGTTTTTT	TRBJ2-2	few	TRBV7-9	-
CASSLAGGVGDTQYF	TGTGCCAGCAGTCTAGCGGGAGGCGTGGGAGATACGCAGTATTTT	TRBJ2-3	-	TRBV7-2	TRBD2
CSGPFGDEQFF	TGCAGCGGCCCATTTGGCGATGAGCAGTTCTTC	TRBJ2-1	many	TRBV29-1	-
CASSPSSASNNEQFF	TGTGCCAGCAGTCCTAGCTCAGCTAGCAACAATGAGCAGTTCTTC	TRBJ2-1	many	TRBV7-6	-
CASSQDVGGERYEQYF	TGTGCCAGCAGCCAAGATGTCGGGGGGGAACGATACGAGCAGTACTTC	TRBJ2-7	-	TRBV14	TRBD2
CASSQANEQFF	TGCGCCAGCAGCCAAGCCAATGAGCAGTTCTTC	TRBJ2-1	many	TRBV4-1	-
CASSQFGGGTDTQYF	TGCGCCAGCAGCCAGTTTGGGGGGGGCACAGATACGCAGTATTTT	TRBJ2-3	few	TRBV4-1	TRBD2
CSVEDNWGDYGYTF	TGCAGCGTTGAAGATAATTGGGGTGACTATGGCTACACCTTC	TRBJ1-2	-	TRBV29-1	-
CASSGYRADTEAFF	TGTGCCAGCAGCGGGTACAGGGCGGACACTGAAGCTTTCTTT	TRBJ1-1	-	TRBV5-6	-
CASSQPYRGDSYEQYF	TGTGCCAGCAGTCAACCCTACAGGGGGGACTCCTACGAGCAGTACTTC	TRBJ2-7	few	TRBV28	TRBD1
CASSQEEENYGYTF	TGTGCCAGCAGCCAAGAGGAAGAGAACTATGGCTACACCTTC	TRBJ1-2	many	TRBV4-2	-
CSVFRDSSYEQYF	TGCAGCGTCTTCCGGGACTCCTCCTACGAGCAGTACTTC	TRBJ2-7	few	TRBV29-1	-
CSAEDLRVNTEAFF	TGCAGCGCCGAGGACCTTCGGGTGAACACTGAAGCTTTCTTT	TRBJ1-1	many	TRBV29-1	-
CASSQELAGGPPSYEQYF	TGTGCCAGCAGTCAAGAACTAGCGGGAGGGCCACCATCCTACGAGCAGTACTTC	TRBJ2-7	-	TRBV2	TRBD2
CASTLDRVEAFF	TGTGCCAGCACCCTAGACAGGGTTGAAGCTTTCTTT	TRBJ1-1	many	TRBV12-3/TRBV12-4	TRBD1
CASSLRGTGGREQYF	TGTGCCAGCAGTTTAAGGGGGACAGGGGGCCGCGAGCAGTACTTC	TRBJ2-7	few	TRBV27	TRBD1
CASSLGPGDGDTQYF	TGTGCCAGCAGCTTAGGGCCTGGCGATGGCGATACGCAGTATTTT	TRBJ2-3	few	TRBV11-2	-
CASSLWMAGGPSIDEQFF	TGTGCCAGCAGTTTATGGATGGCGGGAGGGCCGAGTATCGATGAGCAGTTCTTC	TRBJ2-1	few	TRBV28	TRBD2
CASSLGSPEAFF	TGTGCCAGCAGTTTAGGGAGTCCTGAAGCTTTCTTT	TRBJ1-1	many	TRBV12-3/TRBV12-4	-
CATSRLDSWYQETQYF	TGTGCCACCAGCAGACTAGACAGTTGGTACCAAGAGACCCAGTACTTC	TRBJ2-5	once	TRBV15	-
CAIRSGYEQYF	TGTGCGATACGGAGCGGATACGAGCAGTACTTC	TRBJ2-7	-	TRBV6-1	-
CASSTPGTSGGEQFF	TGTGCCAGCAGCACCCCCGGGACTAGCGGCGGGGAGCAGTTCTTC	TRBJ2-1	-	TRBV9	TRBD2
CASSQGQGPLTGELFF	TGTGCCAGCAGCCAAGGACAGGGACCACTAACCGGGGAGCTGTTTTTT	TRBJ2-2	few	TRBV4-2	TRBD1
CSALTGSNYGYTF	TGCAGCGCTCTGACAGGGTCAAACTATGGCTACACCTTC	TRBJ1-2	many	TRBV29-1	TRBD1
CATSDLTGGESDTQYF	TGTGCCACCAGTGATTTGACCGGGGGCGAGTCAGATACGCAGTATTTT	TRBJ2-3	few	TRBV24-1	-
CSARLAGEWETQYF	TGCAGTGCTAGATTAGCGGGAGAGTGGGAGACCCAGTACTTC	TRBJ2-5	many	TRBV20-1	TRBD2
CASSSRVGSSSYNEQFF	TGTGCCAGCAGTTCTCGAGTTGGGTCGAGCTCCTACAATGAGCAGTTCTTC	TRBJ2-1	few	TRBV6-5	-
CASRSNRGIPHTDTQYF	TGTGCCAGCAGATCCAACAGGGGTATACCCCACACAGATACGCAGTATTTT	TRBJ2-3	-	TRBV7-8	TRBD1
CASSLRRYLEETQYF	TGCGCCAGCAGCTTGAGACGGTACCTGGAGGAGACCCAGTACTTC	TRBJ2-5	few	TRBV5-1	-
CASSSSFLAGYEQYF	TGTGCCAGCAGTTCCTCCTTCCTAGCGGGCTACGAGCAGTACTTC	TRBJ2-7	few	TRBV6-2/TRBV6-3	TRBD2
CASGGAGEANEQFF	TGTGCCAGCGGGGGGGCAGGCGAGGCCAATGAGCAGTTCTTC	TRBJ2-1	many	TRBV12-3/TRBV12-4	-